A selection of T cell receptor beta chains follows, all from one sample in a study of yellow fever vaccine responses in identical twins. TCRdb ran MiXCR on the RT-PCR reads and lists one entry per CDR3 protein. The data show approximately 15,000 distinct CDR3 sequences, about four fifths seen once. Sequencing used T cells from blood (PBMCs), unsorted or a sorted subset (not recorded which), obtained before or after yellow fever vaccination (not recorded which). These receptors were obtained from a woman aged 18-29 years who received the yellow fever vaccine. Both conserved end residues are part of each CDR3. D genes are given only for firm matches. Expanded clones get a size class; other rows say once, few or many, or leave the size out.

size,V,J,D,CDR3,DNA
NA,TRBV2,TRBJ2-1,NA,CASNSGHSYNEQFF,TGTGCCAGCAATAGCGGCCACTCCTACAATGAGCAGTTCTTC
NA,TRBV11-3,TRBJ2-3,NA,CASSLYSVSADTQYF,TGTGCCAGCAGCTTATATTCAGTATCGGCAGATACGCAGTATTTT
NA,TRBV4-2,TRBJ2-1,TRBD2,CASSQSLAAGSDEQFF,TGTGCCAGCAGCCAATCCCTAGCGGCAGGGAGCGATGAGCAGTTCTTC
once,TRBV20-1,TRBJ2-3,TRBD2,CSATGGLDTQYF,TGCAGTGCTACGGGGGGTCTGGATACGCAGTATTTT
NA,TRBV10-3,TRBJ2-1,TRBD2,CAIRELAGGQNNEQFF,TGTGCCATCAGAGAACTAGCGGGGGGGCAGAACAATGAGCAGTTCTTC
NA,TRBV7-3,TRBJ2-7,TRBD2,CASSPTSVAYEQYF,TGTGCCAGCAGCCCGACTAGCGTAGCCTACGAGCAGTACTTC
NA,TRBV5-1,TRBJ1-1,NA,CASTQSLNTEAFF,TGCGCCAGCACCCAAAGCCTGAACACTGAAGCTTTCTTT
NA,TRBV29-1,TRBJ2-4,NA,CSVEGAWEAKNIQYF,TGCAGCGTTGAAGGGGCGTGGGAGGCCAAAAACATTCAGTACTTC
NA,TRBV20-1,TRBJ2-1,NA,CSARPGPEQFF,TGCAGTGCTCGCCCGGGCCCTGAGCAGTTCTTC
NA,TRBV29-1,TRBJ2-2,TRBD2,CSATKASGGNTGELFF,TGCAGCGCCACGAAGGCTAGCGGGGGGAATACCGGGGAGCTGTTTTTT
NA,TRBV5-1,TRBJ2-7,NA,CASSLAVLVNEQYF,TGCGCCAGCAGCTTGGCCGTCCTGGTTAACGAGCAGTACTTC
NA,TRBV13,TRBJ2-1,NA,CASSLQQAYNEQFF,TGTGCCAGCAGCTTACAGCAGGCGTACAATGAGCAGTTCTTC
NA,TRBV2,TRBJ2-5,NA,CASSPGHQETQYF,TGTGCCAGCAGTCCCGGACACCAAGAGACCCAGTACTTC
NA,TRBV12-5,TRBJ2-5,NA,CASGSRDQETQYF,TGTGCTAGTGGTTCAAGGGACCAAGAGACCCAGTACTTC
NA,TRBV2,TRBJ2-3,TRBD1,CASSRRGQKSTDTQYF,TGTGCCAGCAGCCGAAGGGGACAGAAGAGCACAGATACGCAGTATTTT
NA,TRBV29-1,TRBJ2-3,NA,CTGAGTDTQYF,TGCACGGGAGCCGGCACAGATACGCAGTATTTT
NA,TRBV29-1,TRBJ1-1,TRBD1,CSVHGQGNTEAFF,TGCAGCGTCCACGGACAGGGGAACACTGAAGCTTTCTTT
NA,TRBV2,TRBJ2-1,TRBD2,CASSDTSGSSNEQFF,TGTGCCAGCAGTGACACTAGCGGGAGTTCCAATGAGCAGTTCTTC
once,TRBV5-1,TRBJ2-4,NA,CASSLAGSSVDYGYF,TGCGCCAGCAGCTTGGCGGGGTCTAGCGTTGATTATGGGTACTTC
NA,TRBV7-9,TRBJ2-1,NA,CASSLGQGNYNEQFF,TGTGCCAGCAGCTTAGGGCAGGGAAACTACAATGAGCAGTTCTTC
NA,TRBV15,TRBJ2-7,NA,CATSSGVSGNYEQYF,TGTGCCACCAGCAGCGGAGTGAGCGGAAACTACGAGCAGTACTTC
NA,TRBV6-1,TRBJ2-1,TRBD1,CASSQGAEQFF,TGTGCCAGCAGTCAGGGGGCTGAGCAGTTCTTC
NA,TRBV7-6,TRBJ1-4,NA,CASSLGSRGRATNEKLFF,TGTGCCAGCAGCTTAGGTTCGAGGGGTCGGGCAACTAATGAAAAACTGTTTTTT
NA,TRBV29-1,TRBJ1-2,NA,CSVDIHYGYTF,TGCAGCGTTGATATCCACTATGGCTACACCTTC
few,TRBV10-1,TRBJ1-3,NA,CASSEMRSGNTIYF,TGCGCCAGCAGTGAGATGAGGTCTGGAAACACCATATATTTT
NA,TRBV18,TRBJ2-3,NA,CASSPSIGFTDTQYF,TGTGCCAGCTCACCATCAATCGGGTTCACAGATACGCAGTATTTT
NA,TRBV2,TRBJ2-7,TRBD1,CASGQENYEQYF,TGTGCCAGCGGACAGGAAAACTACGAGCAGTACTTC
NA,TRBV10-3,TRBJ1-5,NA,CAISAGQGNQPQHF,TGTGCCATCAGTGCGGGTCAGGGCAATCAGCCCCAGCATTTT
NA,TRBV3-1,TRBJ1-4,NA,CASSQGQFSATNEKLFF,TGTGCCAGCAGCCAAGGCCAGTTCTCAGCAACTAATGAAAAACTGTTTTTT
NA,TRBV18,TRBJ2-3,TRBD1,CASSPVDRSYSTDTQYF,TGTGCCAGCTCACCAGTGGACAGGTCGTATAGCACAGATACGCAGTATTTT
NA,TRBV18,TRBJ2-1,NA,CASSPTELGKTYF,TGTGCCAGCTCACCAACTGAACTAGGAAAAACTTACTTC
NA,TRBV11-1,TRBJ2-3,TRBD2,CASSSGTSGSEGTQYF,TGTGCCAGCAGCTCCGGGACTAGCGGGAGTGAGGGCACGCAGTATTTT
NA,TRBV11-1,TRBJ1-1,NA,CASSLVGRPEAFF,TGTGCCAGCAGCTTAGTTGGGCGGCCTGAAGCTTTCTTT
NA,TRBV5-8,TRBJ1-5,TRBD1,CASSRGQRQPQHF,TGTGCCAGCAGCCGGGGACAGAGGCAGCCCCAGCATTTT
NA,TRBV7-3,TRBJ2-3,TRBD2,CASSLSSLAGAGTDTQYF,TGTGCCAGCAGCTTGAGCTCCCTAGCGGGAGCTGGCACAGATACGCAGTATTTT
NA,TRBV5-4,TRBJ2-7,TRBD2,CASSLGLAGAYEQYF,TGTGCCAGCAGCTTGGGGCTAGCGGGAGCCTACGAGCAGTACTTC
NA,TRBV11-1,TRBJ1-3,NA,CASSFEQGARNTIYF,TGTGCCAGCAGTTTTGAACAGGGAGCGAGGAACACCATATATTTT
NA,TRBV4-1,TRBJ2-5,TRBD1,CASSQGRQGPLGTQYF,TGCGCCAGCAGCCAAGGGCGACAGGGGCCCCTGGGGACCCAGTACTTC
NA,TRBV7-9,TRBJ2-7,NA,CASSSPDEQYF,TGTGCCAGCAGCTCCCCGGACGAGCAGTACTTC
NA,TRBV19,TRBJ2-3,TRBD2,CASTTGAGVTDTQYF,TGTGCCAGTACCACCGGCGCGGGAGTGACAGATACGCAGTATTTT
NA,TRBV11-1,TRBJ2-7,TRBD2,CASSLGLADEQYF,TGTGCCAGCAGCTTAGGGCTAGCGGACGAGCAGTACTTC
NA,TRBV6-5,TRBJ1-2,NA,CASSYSRQFLYGYTF,TGTGCCAGCAGTTACTCGAGGCAGTTCCTCTATGGCTACACCTTC
once,TRBV2,TRBJ2-7,TRBD2,CASSEGPGLWRENEQYF,TGTGCCAGCAGTGAGGGTCCTGGACTTTGGCGGGAGAACGAGCAGTACTTC
NA,TRBV6-5,TRBJ2-3,TRBD1,CASSYQQGRKHF,TGTGCCAGCAGTTACCAACAGGGGCGCAAACATTTT
NA,TRBV20-1,TRBJ2-1,NA,CSAGGITYNEQFF,TGCAGTGCCGGGGGAATCACCTACAATGAGCAGTTCTTC
NA,TRBV18,TRBJ1-2,NA,CASSPNGQYGYTF,TGTGCCAGCTCACCGAACGGGCAATATGGCTACACCTTC
NA,TRBV13,TRBJ1-1,NA,CASTTALGHTEAFF,TGTGCCAGCACCACCGCTCTGGGACACACTGAAGCTTTCTTT
NA,TRBV5-1,TRBJ1-2,NA,CASRRFNYGYTF,TGCGCCAGCAGGAGATTTAACTATGGCTACACCTTC
once,TRBV20-1,TRBJ1-1,TRBD1,CSALDRVTEAFF,TGCAGTGCTCTGGACAGGGTAACTGAAGCTTTCTTT
NA,TRBV29-1,TRBJ2-2,TRBD1,CSATTGDTGELFF,TGCAGCGCTACGACAGGGGACACCGGGGAGCTGTTTTTT
NA,TRBV7-2,TRBJ1-6,NA,CASSLAYNSPLHF,TGTGCCAGCAGCTTAGCGTATAATTCACCCCTCCACTTT
NA,TRBV18,TRBJ1-5,NA,CASSPSTGNYQPQHF,TGTGCCAGCTCACCTTCGACAGGAAACTATCAGCCCCAGCATTTT
NA,TRBV2,TRBJ2-1,NA,CASSEGTFSYNEQFF,TGTGCCAGCAGTGAGGGGACATTCTCCTACAATGAGCAGTTCTTC
NA,TRBV5-4,TRBJ1-5,NA,CASSLQAQVNQPQHF,TGTGCCAGCAGCTTGCAGGCCCAGGTGAATCAGCCCCAGCATTTT